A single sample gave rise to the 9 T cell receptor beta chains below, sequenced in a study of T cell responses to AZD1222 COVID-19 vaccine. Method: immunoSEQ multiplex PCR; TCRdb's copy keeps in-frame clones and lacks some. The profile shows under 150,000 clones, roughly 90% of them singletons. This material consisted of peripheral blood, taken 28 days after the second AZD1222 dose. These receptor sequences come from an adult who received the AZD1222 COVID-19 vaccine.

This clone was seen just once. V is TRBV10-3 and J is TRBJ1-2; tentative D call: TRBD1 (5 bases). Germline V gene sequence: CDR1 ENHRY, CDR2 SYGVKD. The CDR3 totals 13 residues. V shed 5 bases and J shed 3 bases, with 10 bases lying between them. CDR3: CAISPGGDYGYTF. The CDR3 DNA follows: TGTGCCATCAGTCCCGGGGGGGACTATGGCTACACCTTC.

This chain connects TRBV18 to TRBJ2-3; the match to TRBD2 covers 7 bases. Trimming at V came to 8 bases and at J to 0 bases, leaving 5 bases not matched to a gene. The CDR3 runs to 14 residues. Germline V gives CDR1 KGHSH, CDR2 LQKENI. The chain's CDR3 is CASNRDYSTDTQYF. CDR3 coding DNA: TGTGCCAGCAACCGGGACTATAGCACAGATACGCAGTATTTT.

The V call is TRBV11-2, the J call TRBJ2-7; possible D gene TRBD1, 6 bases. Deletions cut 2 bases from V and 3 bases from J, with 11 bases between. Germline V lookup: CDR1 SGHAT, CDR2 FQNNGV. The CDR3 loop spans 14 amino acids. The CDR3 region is CASSLRTASYEQYF. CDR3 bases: TGTGCCAGCAGCTTAAGGACAGCTAGCTACGAGCAGTACTTC.

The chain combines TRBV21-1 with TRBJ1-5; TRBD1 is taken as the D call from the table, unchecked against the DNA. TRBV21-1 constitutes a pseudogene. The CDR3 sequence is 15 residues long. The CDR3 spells CASSKVSGRQRPQHF. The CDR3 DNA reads TGTGCCAGCAGCAAAGTGTCAGGTAGGCAAAGGCCCCAGCATTTT.

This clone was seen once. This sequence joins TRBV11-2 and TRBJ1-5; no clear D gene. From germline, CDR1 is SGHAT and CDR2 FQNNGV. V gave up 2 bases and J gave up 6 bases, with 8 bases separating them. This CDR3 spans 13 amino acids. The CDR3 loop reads CASSLRSGQPQHF. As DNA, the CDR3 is TGTGCCAGCAGCTTAAGATCCGGTCAGCCCCAGCATTTT.

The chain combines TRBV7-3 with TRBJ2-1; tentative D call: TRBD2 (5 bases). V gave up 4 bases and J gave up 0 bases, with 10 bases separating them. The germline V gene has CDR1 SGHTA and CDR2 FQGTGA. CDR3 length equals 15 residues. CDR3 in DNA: TGTGCCAGCAGCTACGGAGGTAGCTCCTACAATGAGCAGTTCTTC. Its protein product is CASSYGGSSYNEQFF. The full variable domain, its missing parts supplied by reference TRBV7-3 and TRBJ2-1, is GAGVSQTPSNKVTEKGKYVELRCDPISGHTALYWYRQSLGQGPEFLIYFQGTGAADDSGLPNDRFFAVRPEGSVSTLKIQRTERGDSAVYLCASSYGGSSYNEQFFGPGTRLTVL.

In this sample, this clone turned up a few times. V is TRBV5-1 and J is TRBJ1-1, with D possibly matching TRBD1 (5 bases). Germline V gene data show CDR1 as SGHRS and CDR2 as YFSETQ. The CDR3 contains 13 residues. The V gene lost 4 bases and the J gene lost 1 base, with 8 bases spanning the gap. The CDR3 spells CASSPGPNTEAFF. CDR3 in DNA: TGCGCCAGCAGCCCGGGACCGAACACTGAAGCTTTCTTT.

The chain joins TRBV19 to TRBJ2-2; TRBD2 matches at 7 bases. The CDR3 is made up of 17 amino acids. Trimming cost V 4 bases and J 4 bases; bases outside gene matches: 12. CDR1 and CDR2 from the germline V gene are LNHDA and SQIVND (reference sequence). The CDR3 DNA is TGTGCCAGTAGTAACCCGCCTGCGCGGGGGTTCACCGGGGAGCTGTTTTTT. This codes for CASSNPPARGFTGELFF.

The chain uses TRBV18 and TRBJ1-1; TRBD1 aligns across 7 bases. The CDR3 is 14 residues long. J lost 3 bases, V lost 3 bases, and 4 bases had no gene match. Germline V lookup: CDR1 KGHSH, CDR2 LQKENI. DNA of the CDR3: TGTGCCAGCTCACCGAACAGGGGTGACACTGAAGCTTTCTTT. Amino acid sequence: CASSPNRGDTEAFF.